The next 18 T cell receptor beta chains were all read from a single sample in a study of beta chain features in type 1 diabetes. Isolated RNA was reverse transcribed in full, so expressed TCRB transcripts were sequenced. This table comes from immunoSEQ multiplex PCR, and its TCRdb copy is limited to in-frame clones, with some not included. Among hundreds of thousands of clones listed, about 9.3% were seen once. Material: naive CD4+ T cells from blood. These receptors all stem from a woman between 18 and 30 years old in good health.

A few counts support this clone. The chain has TRBV4-2 and TRBJ1-5; D might be TRBD1 (6 bases). CDR3 size: 16 residues. Trimming stripped 0 bases from V and 0 bases from J, with 9 bases between. Germline CDR1 LGHNA, CDR2 YNFKEQ. The CDR3 DNA reads as TGTGCCAGCAGCCAAGAGTGGGGACATAGCAATCAGCCCCAGCATTTT. It yields the protein CASSQEWGHSNQPQHF.

This clone has more than one count but fewer than ten. The genes are TRBV9 and TRBJ2-5, with TRBD2 matching over 7 bases. The CDR3 is 16 amino acids. The V gene's germline CDR1 is SGDLS and CDR2 YYNGEE. Trimming cost V 0 bases and J 0 bases; bases outside gene matches: 5. The DNA of the CDR3 is TGTGCCAGCAGCGTAGACGGGGGGTCGTACCAAGAGACCCAGTACTTC. The encoded protein is CASSVDGGSYQETQYF.

The chain recombines TRBV30 with TRBJ2-2, with TRBD2 identical over 11 bases. V gave up 0 bases and J gave up 0 bases; unmatched junction bases: 6. CDR3 length: 18 amino acids. CDR1 is GTSNPN and CDR2 is SVGIG in the germline V gene (reference sequence). The CDR3 sequence is CAWSVFLAGGANTGELFF. For the CDR3, the DNA is TGTGCCTGGAGTGTATTTCTAGCGGGGGGCGCGAACACCGGGGAGCTGTTTTTT.

In this sample, this clone turned up a few times. The rearrangement joins TRBV11-3 to TRBJ2-7; 8 bases are a match to TRBD2. The CDR3 contains 15 residues. The germline V gene encodes CDR1 SGHNT and CDR2 YENEEA. Losses at the gene ends were 5 bases for V and 0 bases for J; bases not matched to a gene: 6. The CDR3 coding sequence is TGTGCCAGCAGCCGCGGGGGGTCGAGCTCCTACGAGCAGTACTTC. Amino acids: CASSRGGSSSYEQYF.

This clone has more than one count but fewer than ten. This chain joins TRBV18 and TRBJ1-1, with D maybe TRBD1 (6 bases). The V end was cut by 3 bases, the J end by 1 base, with 15 bases between. The CDR3 spans 16 residues. From germline, CDR1 is KGHSH and CDR2 LQKENI. Written as DNA, the CDR3 is TGTGCCAGCTCACCTAACACAGGGCGGGCGAACACTGAAGCTTTCTTT. Its translation: CASSPNTGRANTEAFF.

The sample holds a few counts of this clone. The gene calls are TRBV5-1 and TRBJ2-7, with D maybe TRBD2 (6 bases). Germline CDR1 reads SGHRS; CDR2 reads YFSETQ. There are 13 residues in the CDR3. The V gene lost 4 bases and the J gene lost 7 bases, with 15 bases spanning the gap. CDR3 DNA: TGCGCCAGCAGCGTCGACCGGGGAGGAGAGCAGTACTTC. Protein sequence: CASSVDRGGEQYF.

The J gene is TRBJ2-5, the V gene TRBV4-2, with 8 bases identical to TRBD2. V dropped 1 base and J dropped 4; count of bases not matched to a gene: 20. The germline gives CDR1 LGHNA, CDR2 YNFKEQ. The CDR3 covers 20 residues. This CDR3 is CASSQVARAGGRGVRETQYF. The CDR3 DNA sequence: TGTGCCAGCAGCCAAGTTGCCCGGGCAGGAGGGCGGGGGGTGAGAGAGACCCAGTACTTC.

This clone was detected a few times. V gene TRBV20-1 combines with J gene TRBJ1-4, with D unclear. Trimming left V 5 bases short and J 5 bases short, with 6 bases between. This CDR3 is built from 11 residues. From germline, CDR1 is DFQATT and CDR2 SNEGSKA (reference sequence). CDR3 sequence: CSALRNEKLFF. The CDR3 DNA follows: TGCAGTGCTCTAAGAAATGAAAAACTGTTTTTT.

This sequence joins TRBV5-4 and TRBJ2-1; TRBD2 agrees at 9 bases. This CDR3 has 18 residues. Germline values: CDR1 SGHNT, CDR2 YYREEE (reference sequence). With 2 bases clipped from V and 3 bases from J, the junction kept 12 bases outside the gene matches. The DNA for the CDR3 is TGTGCCAGCAGCTTCAACGTGGGACTAGCAGATCACTACAATGAGCAGTTCTTC. Amino acid sequence: CASSFNVGLADHYNEQFF.

This clone turned up a few times. In the same sample, other DNA sequences code for this CDR3. The chain carries TRBV2 and TRBJ1-1, with 9 bases lining up with TRBD1. The CDR3 loop spans 13 amino acids. The V segment lost 4 bases and the J segment 4 bases; nucleotides outside the gene matches: 1. CDR1 and CDR2 from the germline V gene are SNHLY and FYNNEI. The CDR3 here is CASSADRGTEAFF. CDR3 nucleotide sequence: TGTGCCAGCAGTGCGGACAGGGGCACTGAAGCTTTCTTT. Full variable domain (remainder filled in from reference TRBV2 and TRBJ1-1): EPEVTQTPSHQVTQMGQEVILRCVPISNHLYFYWYRQILGQKVEFLVSFYNNEISEKSEIFDDQFSVERPDGSNFTLKIRSTKLEDSAMYFCASSADRGTEAFFGQGTRLTVV.

The rearrangement links TRBV5-4 to TRBJ2-2; 14 bases align to TRBD2. Germline loops: CDR1 SGHNT, CDR2 YYREEE (reference sequence). With V trimmed by 4 bases and J by 5 bases, 10 bases remained unmatched. This CDR3 has 18 residues. The CDR3 DNA follows: TGTGCCAGCAGCCCGCCGGGACTAGCGGGAGTATATACCGGGGAGCTGTTTTTT. Translation gives CASSPPGLAGVYTGELFF.

About this clone: A much larger clone lies a single base off, so this may be a read error. This chain connects TRBV6-5 to TRBJ2-7; the match to TRBD2 covers 7 bases. The germline gives CDR1 MNHEY, CDR2 SVGAGI. The CDR3 length is 12 residues. V lost 6 bases and J lost 6; bases outside the gene matches: 5. CDR3 sequence: CASSPPGGEQYF. The DNA of the CDR3 is TGTGCCAGCAGCCCCCCGGGGGGCGAGCAGTACTTC.

This clone was recorded a few times. The CDR3 DNA sequence: TGTGCCAGCAGCGTAGGGATTACGACGTCGGGCGGGGAGCTGTTTTTT. Its protein is CASSVGITTSGGELFF. The rearrangement links TRBV9 to TRBJ2-2; unclear D gene. Germline CDR1 reads SGDLS; CDR2 reads YYNGEE. The CDR3 sequence is 16 residues long. V lost 0 bases, J lost 7 bases, and 16 bases lay in between.

In this sample, this clone turned up a few times. In DNA form, the CDR3 reads TGTGCCAGCAGCGTAGTGAGCGGGGTTTACAATGAGCAGTTCTTC. The encoded protein is CASSVVSGVYNEQFF. This chain uses TRBV9 with TRBJ2-1, with TRBD2 matching over 7 bases. This CDR3 is built from 15 residues. Germline CDR1 SGDLS, CDR2 YYNGEE. V lost 0 bases to trimming and J lost 4 bases; unmatched junction nucleotides: 4.

In its sample, this clone was seen a few times. The genes are TRBV7-9 and TRBJ1-1; D may be TRBD1 (6 bases). Germline V gene sequence: CDR1 SEHNR, CDR2 FQNEAQ (reference sequence). Trimming cost V 6 bases and J 5 bases, with 16 bases left between them. The CDR3 runs 14 residues. Here the CDR3 reads CASSPGQIKTEAFF. The CDR3 DNA reads as TGTGCCAGCAGTCCCGGACAGATCAAGACTGAAGCTTTCTTT.

This clone was picked up a small number of times. This sequence joins TRBV20-1 and TRBJ1-1; 7 nucleotides align to TRBD1. This CDR3 spans 11 amino acids. The germline gives CDR1 DFQATT, CDR2 SNEGSKA (reference sequence). J lost 7 bases, V lost 6 bases, and 5 bases had no gene match. The CDR3 protein is CSARDSDEAFF. The DNA of the CDR3 is TGCAGTGCAAGGGACAGCGATGAAGCTTTCTTT.

This chain joins TRBV7-2 and TRBJ1-4, with 9 bases that match TRBD1. V dropped 8 bases and J dropped 8; count of bases not matched to a gene: 15. Per germline, CDR1 SGHTA and CDR2 FQGNSA. CDR3 length: 16 amino acids. DNA for the CDR3: TGTGCCAGCTCACCCCCCGGCGGGACAGGGTCCGAAAAACTGTTTTTT. Translated, it gives CASSPPGGTGSEKLFF.

The chain uses TRBV6-1 and TRBJ2-3, with D perhaps matching TRBD2 (6 bases). The V end lost 8 bases, the J end lost 12 bases, and 18 bases lay between the germline ends. The CDR3 is made up of 12 amino acids. Germline V gene data show CDR1 as MNHNS and CDR2 as SASEGT. CDR3 in DNA: TGTGCCAGCCAGCGTGGCGGGGTGTCACAGTATTTT. Translating gives CASQRGGVSQYF.